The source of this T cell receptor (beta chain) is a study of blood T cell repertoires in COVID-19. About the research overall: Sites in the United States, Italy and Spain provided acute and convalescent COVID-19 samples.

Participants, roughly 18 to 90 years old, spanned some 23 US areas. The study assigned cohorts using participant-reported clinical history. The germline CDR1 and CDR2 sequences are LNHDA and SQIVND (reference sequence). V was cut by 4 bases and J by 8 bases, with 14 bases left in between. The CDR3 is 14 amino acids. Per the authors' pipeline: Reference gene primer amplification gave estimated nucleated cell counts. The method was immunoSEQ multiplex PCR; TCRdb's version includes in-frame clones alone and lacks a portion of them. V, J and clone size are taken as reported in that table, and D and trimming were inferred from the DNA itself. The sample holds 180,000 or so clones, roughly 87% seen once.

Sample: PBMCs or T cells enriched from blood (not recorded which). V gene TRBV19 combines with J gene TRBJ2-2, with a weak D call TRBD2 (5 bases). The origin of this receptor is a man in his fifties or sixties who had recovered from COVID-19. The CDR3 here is CASSTDSIWGELFF. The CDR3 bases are TGTGCCAGTAGTACGGACTCAATTTGGGGGGAGCTGTTTTTT.